The T cell receptor (beta chain) described here comes from a study of T cell changes during pregnancy in multiple sclerosis. The method was immunoSEQ multiplex PCR; TCRdb's version includes in-frame clones alone and lacks a portion of them. In the table there are just over 40,000 clones, roughly nine tenths of which are singletons. Looked up from germline, CDR1 is SQVTM and CDR2 is ANQGSEA. The J segment lost 7 bases and the V segment lost 6 bases, leaving 11 bases of the junction unmatched. The CDR3 loop spans 14 amino acids. This chain links TRBV29-1 with TRBJ2-2, with 7 bases aligning to TRBD2. The clonotype originates from a female donor with multiple sclerosis, enrolled in a pregnancy study. Material: CD4+ T cells from peripheral blood mononuclear cells, obtained in the first trimester of pregnancy. The CDR3 nucleotides are TGCAGCGTGCCAACACAGTGGGGGGGCGGGGAGCTGTTTTTT. Its protein is CSVPTQWGGGELFF.